This T cell receptor beta chain was sequenced in a study of T cells expressing NK-cell markers. The wider study: With respect to HCMV, seven of the eight sequenced donors were seropositive, and one was seronegative.

Whole-study results and caveats: NKG2C+ dominant clonotypes from 6 or 7 donors made up about 1.0-7.5% of CD8+ T cells. Certain NKG2C+ T cell clones were expanded, and their HCMV specificity remained unclear.

Germline V gene data show CDR1 as DFQATT and CDR2 as SNEGSKA (reference sequence). CDR3 length equals 13 residues. TCR beta cDNA was made by 5'RACE template switching with UMIs. Reprocessing the 5' RACE reads, TCRdb reports a single entry for every CDR3 protein and omits DNA. The specimen's table records 150,000 or so distinct CDR3 sequences. As to this clonotype: Its target is not known.

The V and J genes are TRBV20-1 and TRBJ2-3. The sequence was obtained from a woman aged 18 to 75 in good health. The sequenced sample was blood T cells: a sorted CD56 or NKG2C T cell subset, CD4+ or CD8+ T cells, or bulk PBMC T cells (not recorded which). CDR3 residues: CSAVPDPTDTQYF.